This TCR beta chain comes out of a study of T cells after yellow fever vaccination. Study-level results: Post-booster samples contained most primary-vaccination clones (around 96% CD4, about 90% CD8). Any FACS-sorted repertoire could hold abundant clonotypes that contaminate it from the bulk population.

On this clonotype: What it binds is not known.

Trimming took 2 bases from V and 11 from J, leaving 16 bases between them. The CDR3 has 15 residues. The germline V gene encodes CDR1 LGHNA and CDR2 YSLEER. TCRdb re-derived calls from the 5' RACE reads in MiXCR, one entry per CDR3 protein. This sample yields about 370,000 distinct CDR3 sequences, of which around 10% are seen a single time; roughly 18% belongs to the top ten. The source is a man aged 18 to 35 who received the YFV17D yellow fever vaccine. The rearrangement links TRBV4-3 to TRBJ1-6; possibly TRBD1 for D (6 bases). The starting material was PBMCs, obtained on the day of the first yellow fever vaccination. The CDR3 DNA follows: TGCGCCAGCAGCCAATACTCAGGGGTTGGGACACCCCTCCACTTT. Amino acid sequence: CASSQYSGVGTPLHF.